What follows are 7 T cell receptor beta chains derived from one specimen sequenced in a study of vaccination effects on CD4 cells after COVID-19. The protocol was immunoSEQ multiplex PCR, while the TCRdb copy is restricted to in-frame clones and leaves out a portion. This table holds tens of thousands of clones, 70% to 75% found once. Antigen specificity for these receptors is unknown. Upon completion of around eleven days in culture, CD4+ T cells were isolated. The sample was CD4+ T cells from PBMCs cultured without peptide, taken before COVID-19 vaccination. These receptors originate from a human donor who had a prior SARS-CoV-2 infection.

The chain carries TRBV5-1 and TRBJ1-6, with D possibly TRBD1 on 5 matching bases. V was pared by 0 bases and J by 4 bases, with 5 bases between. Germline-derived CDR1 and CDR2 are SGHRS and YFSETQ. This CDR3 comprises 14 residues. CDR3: CASSLDRYNSPLHF. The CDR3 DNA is TGCGCCAGCAGCTTGGACAGGTATAATTCACCCCTCCACTTT.

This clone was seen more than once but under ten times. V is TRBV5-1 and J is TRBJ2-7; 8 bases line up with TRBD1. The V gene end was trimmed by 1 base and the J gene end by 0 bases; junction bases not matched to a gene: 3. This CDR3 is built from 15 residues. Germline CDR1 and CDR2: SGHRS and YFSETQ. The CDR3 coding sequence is TGCGCCAGCAGCTTGTACGGACAGGGCTCCTACGAGCAGTACTTC. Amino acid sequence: CASSLYGQGSYEQYF.

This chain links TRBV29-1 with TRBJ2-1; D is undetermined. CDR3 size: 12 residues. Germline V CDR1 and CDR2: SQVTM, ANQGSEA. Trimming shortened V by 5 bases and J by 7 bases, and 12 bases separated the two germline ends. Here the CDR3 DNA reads TGCAGCGTTAGGGATGGTTGGAATGAGCAGTTCTTC. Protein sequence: CSVRDGWNEQFF.

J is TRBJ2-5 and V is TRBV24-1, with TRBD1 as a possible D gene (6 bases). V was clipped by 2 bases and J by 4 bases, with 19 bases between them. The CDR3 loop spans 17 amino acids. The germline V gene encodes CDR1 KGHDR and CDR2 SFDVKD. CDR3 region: CATSDSTGRAVAETQYF. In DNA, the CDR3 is TGTGCCACCAGTGATTCCACAGGGCGTGCAGTAGCAGAGACCCAGTACTTC.

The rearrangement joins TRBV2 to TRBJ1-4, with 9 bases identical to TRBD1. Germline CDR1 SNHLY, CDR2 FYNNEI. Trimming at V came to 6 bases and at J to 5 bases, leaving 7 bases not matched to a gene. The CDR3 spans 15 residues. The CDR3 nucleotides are TGTGCCAGCAGGTTCGGGACAGGGCCCAATGAAAAACTGTTTTTT. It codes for CASRFGTGPNEKLFF.

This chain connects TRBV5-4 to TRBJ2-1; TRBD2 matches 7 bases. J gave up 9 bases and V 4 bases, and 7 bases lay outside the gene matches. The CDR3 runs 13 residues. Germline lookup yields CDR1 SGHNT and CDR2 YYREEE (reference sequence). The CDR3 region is CASSHQGGLEQFF. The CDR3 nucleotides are TGTGCCAGCAGCCATCAGGGAGGGCTTGAGCAGTTCTTC.

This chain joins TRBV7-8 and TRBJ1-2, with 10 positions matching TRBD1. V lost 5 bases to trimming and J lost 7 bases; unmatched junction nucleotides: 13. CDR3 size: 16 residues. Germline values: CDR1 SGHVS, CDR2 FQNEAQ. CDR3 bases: TGTGCCAGCAGCCAGGGACAGGGGAAAGGGTTTAGTGGCTACACCTTC. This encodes CASSQGQGKGFSGYTF.